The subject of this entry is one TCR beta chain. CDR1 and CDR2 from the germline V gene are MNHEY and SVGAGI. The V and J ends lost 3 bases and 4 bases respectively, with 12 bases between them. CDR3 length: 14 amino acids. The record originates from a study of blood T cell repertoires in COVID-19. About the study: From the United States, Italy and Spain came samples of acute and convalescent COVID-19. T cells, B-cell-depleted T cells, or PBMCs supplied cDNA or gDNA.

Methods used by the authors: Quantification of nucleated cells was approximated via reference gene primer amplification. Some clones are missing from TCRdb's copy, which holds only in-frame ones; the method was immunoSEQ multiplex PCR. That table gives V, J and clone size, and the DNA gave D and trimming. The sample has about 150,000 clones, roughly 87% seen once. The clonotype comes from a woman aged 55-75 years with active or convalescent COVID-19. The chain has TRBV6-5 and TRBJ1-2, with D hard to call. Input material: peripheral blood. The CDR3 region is CASSYQRESYGYTF. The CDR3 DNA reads TGTGCCAGCAGTTATCAGAGGGAATCCTATGGCTACACCTTC.